The next 5 T cell receptor beta chains were all read from a single sample in a study of shared clonotypes between healthy human individuals. The naive CD8 subset, CD45RO-negative cells positively selected for CCR7, excluded terminally differentiated effector memory CD45RA+ cells. Sequenced by immunoSEQ multiplex PCR; TCRdb stores in-frame clones only, minus some. The sample consists of around 2,000,000 clones, approximately 94% of them appearing once. Sequencing was carried out using naive CD8+ T cells from PBMCs. The receptor source for this set is a man younger than 35 in good health. Some clones in this sample may be carry-over from other donors' samples.

The chain employs TRBV27 and TRBJ2-3, with TRBD2 identical over 9 bases. The junction had 8 bases not matched to a gene; V was cut back by 5 bases and J by 5 bases. The CDR3 runs to 15 residues. Germline-derived CDR1 and CDR2 are MNHEY and SMNVEV (reference sequence). As DNA, the CDR3 is TGTGCCAGCAGTACATGGGCGGGGGGGGTAGATACGCAGTATTTT. Its protein is CASSTWAGGVDTQYF.

The J gene is TRBJ1-1, the V gene TRBV6-5, with D hard to call. CDR3 size: 15 residues. The germline CDR1 and CDR2 sequences are MNHEY and SVGAGI. Trimming shortened V by 0 bases and J by 6 bases, and 14 bases separated the two germline ends. In DNA, the CDR3 is TGTGCCAGCAGTTACTCTCGGGTTTTCGTCGCTGAAGCTTTCTTT. Residues: CASSYSRVFVAEAFF.

V and J are TRBV6-1 and TRBJ2-1, with 9 bases fitting TRBD2. Unmatched junction bases numbered 14, after V lost 10 bases and J lost 7 bases. Germline assignment: CDR1 MNHNS and CDR2 SASEGT. CDR3 size: 15 residues. CDR3 sequence reads: CANARWLAGKNEQFF. Written as DNA, the CDR3 is TGTGCCAACGCACGTTGGCTAGCGGGGAAGAATGAGCAGTTCTTC.

This clone was seen once. The chain joins TRBV28 to TRBJ1-3; D is perhaps TRBD1 (6 bases). Trimming cost V 4 bases and J 4 bases, with 11 bases left between them. Germline CDR1 is MDHEN and CDR2 is SYDVKM. The CDR3 has 14 residues. CDR3: CASSSTGSGNTIYF. The CDR3, as DNA: TGTGCCAGCAGTTCTACAGGGTCCGGAAACACCATATATTTT.

The chain's CDR3 is CASSMGLAGYYNEQFF. The CDR3 region has the DNA TGTGCCAGCAGCATGGGACTAGCGGGGTACTACAATGAGCAGTTCTTC. The V gene is TRBV5-6, the J gene TRBJ2-1; 13 nucleotides match TRBD2. Looked up from germline, CDR1 is SGHDT and CDR2 is YYEEEE. The CDR3 is 16 amino acids. Losses at the gene ends were 4 bases for V and 3 bases for J; bases not matched to a gene: 4.